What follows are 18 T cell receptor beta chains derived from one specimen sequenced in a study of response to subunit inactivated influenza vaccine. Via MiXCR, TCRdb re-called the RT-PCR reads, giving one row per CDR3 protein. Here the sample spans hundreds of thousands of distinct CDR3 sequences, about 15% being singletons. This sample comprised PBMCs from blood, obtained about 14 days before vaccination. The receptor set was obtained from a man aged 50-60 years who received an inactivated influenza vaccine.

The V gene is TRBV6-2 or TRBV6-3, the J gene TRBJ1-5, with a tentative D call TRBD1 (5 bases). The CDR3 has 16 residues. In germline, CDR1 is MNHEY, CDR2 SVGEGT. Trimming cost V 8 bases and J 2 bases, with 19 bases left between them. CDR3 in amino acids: CASLGHRDGGNQPQHF. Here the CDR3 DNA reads TGTGCCAGCCTTGGACATCGGGACGGTGGCAATCAGCCCCAGCATTTT.

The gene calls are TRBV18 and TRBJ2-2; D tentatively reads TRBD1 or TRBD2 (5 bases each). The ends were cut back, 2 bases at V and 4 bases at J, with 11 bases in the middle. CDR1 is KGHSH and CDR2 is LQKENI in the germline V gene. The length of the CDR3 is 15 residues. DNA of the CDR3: TGTGCCAGCTCACCAGCGGCAGGGAGCACCGGGGAGCTGTTTTTT. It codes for CASSPAAGSTGELFF.

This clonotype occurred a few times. The DNA of the CDR3 is TGTGCCAAGGCACGGGACAGGTTCACGTCTGAAGCTTTCTTT. Encoded protein: CAKARDRFTSEAFF. The genes are TRBV2 and TRBJ1-1; 8 bases agree with TRBD1. CDR3 length: 14 amino acids. Germline V lookup: CDR1 SNHLY, CDR2 FYNNEI. J lost 6 bases, V lost 10 bases, and 13 bases had no gene match.

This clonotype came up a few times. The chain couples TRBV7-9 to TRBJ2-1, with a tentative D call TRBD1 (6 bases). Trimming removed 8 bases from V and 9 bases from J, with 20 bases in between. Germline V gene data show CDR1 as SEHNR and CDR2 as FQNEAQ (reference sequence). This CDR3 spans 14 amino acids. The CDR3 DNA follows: TGTGCCAGCCGTTCCGTCCAGGGGCCTATTGAGCAGTTCTTC. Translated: CASRSVQGPIEQFF.

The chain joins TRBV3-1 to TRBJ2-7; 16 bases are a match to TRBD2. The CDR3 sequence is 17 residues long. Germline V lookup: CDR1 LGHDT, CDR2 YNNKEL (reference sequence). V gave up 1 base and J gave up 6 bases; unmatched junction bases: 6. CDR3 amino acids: CASSQVQGLAGGAEQYF. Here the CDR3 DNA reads TGTGCCAGCAGCCAAGTTCAGGGACTAGCGGGAGGGGCCGAGCAGTACTTC.

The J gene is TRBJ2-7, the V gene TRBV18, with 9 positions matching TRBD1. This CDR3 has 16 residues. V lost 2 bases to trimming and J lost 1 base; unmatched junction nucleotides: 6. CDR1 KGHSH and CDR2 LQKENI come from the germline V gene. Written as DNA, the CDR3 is TGTGCCAGCTCACCAAATTACGGGACAGGGTCCTACGAGCAGTACTTC. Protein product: CASSPNYGTGSYEQYF. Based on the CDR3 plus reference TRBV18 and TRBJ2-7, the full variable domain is NAGVMQNPRHLVRRRGQEARLRCSPMKGHSHVYWYRQLPEEGLKFMVYLQKENIIDESGMPKERFSAEFPKEGPSILRIQQVVRGDSAAYFCASSPNYGTGSYEQYFGPGTRLTVT.

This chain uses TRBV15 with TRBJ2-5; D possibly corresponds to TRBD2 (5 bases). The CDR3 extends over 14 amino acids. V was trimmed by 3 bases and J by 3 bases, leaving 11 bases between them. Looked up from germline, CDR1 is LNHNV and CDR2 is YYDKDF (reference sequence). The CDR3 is CATSRRTGKETQYF. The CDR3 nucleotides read TGTGCCACCAGCAGGAGGACTGGAAAAGAGACCCAGTACTTC.

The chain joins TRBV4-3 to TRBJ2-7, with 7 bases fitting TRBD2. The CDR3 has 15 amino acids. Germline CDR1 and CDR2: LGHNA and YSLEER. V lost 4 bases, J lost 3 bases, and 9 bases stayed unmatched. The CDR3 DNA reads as TGCGCCAGCAGCCGAGCCCCTTGGGACTACTACGAGCAGTACTTC. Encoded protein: CASSRAPWDYYEQYF.

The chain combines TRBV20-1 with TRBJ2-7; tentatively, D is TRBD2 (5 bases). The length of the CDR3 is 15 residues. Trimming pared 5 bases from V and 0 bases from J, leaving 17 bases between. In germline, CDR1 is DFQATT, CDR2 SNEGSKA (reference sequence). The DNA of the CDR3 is TGCAGTGCTCGAAATAGCGCTCATAACTCCTACGAGCAGTACTTC. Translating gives CSARNSAHNSYEQYF.

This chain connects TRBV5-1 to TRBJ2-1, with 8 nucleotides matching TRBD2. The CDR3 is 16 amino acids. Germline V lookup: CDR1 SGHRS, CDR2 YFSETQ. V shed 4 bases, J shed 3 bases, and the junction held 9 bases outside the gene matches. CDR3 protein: CASSASPGGDYNEQFF. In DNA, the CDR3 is TGCGCCAGCAGCGCCTCTCCGGGAGGGGACTACAATGAGCAGTTCTTC. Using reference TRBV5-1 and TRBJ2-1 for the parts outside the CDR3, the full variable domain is KAGVTQTPRYLIKTRGQQVTLSCSPISGHRSVSWYQQTPGQGLQFLFEYFSETQRNKGNFPGRFSGRQFSNSRSEMNVSTLELGDSALYLCASSASPGGDYNEQFFGPGTRLTVL.

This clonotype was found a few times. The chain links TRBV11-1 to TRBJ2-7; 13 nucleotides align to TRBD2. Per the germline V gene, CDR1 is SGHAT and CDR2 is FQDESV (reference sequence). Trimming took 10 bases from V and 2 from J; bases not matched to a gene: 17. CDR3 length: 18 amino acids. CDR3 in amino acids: CATGPGTSGMVVAYEQYF. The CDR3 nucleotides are TGTGCCACCGGCCCTGGGACTAGCGGGATGGTTGTAGCCTACGAGCAGTACTTC.

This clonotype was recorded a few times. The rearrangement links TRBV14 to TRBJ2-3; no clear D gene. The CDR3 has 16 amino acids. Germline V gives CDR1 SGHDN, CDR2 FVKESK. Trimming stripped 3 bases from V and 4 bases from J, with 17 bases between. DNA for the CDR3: TGTGCCAGCAGCCAGCCGGGTCTCAATCTCGCAGATACGCAGTATTTT. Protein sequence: CASSQPGLNLADTQYF.

In DNA, the CDR3 is TGTGCCAGCAGCCCCCTTCCCGAGAGAAGCTACAATGAGCAGTTCTTC. Translated, it gives CASSPLPERSYNEQFF. The chain recombines TRBV7-3 with TRBJ2-1; D is undetermined. The V end lost 5 bases, the J end lost 3 bases, and 17 bases lay between the germline ends. The CDR3 contains 16 residues. Germline V gives CDR1 SGHTA, CDR2 FQGTGA.

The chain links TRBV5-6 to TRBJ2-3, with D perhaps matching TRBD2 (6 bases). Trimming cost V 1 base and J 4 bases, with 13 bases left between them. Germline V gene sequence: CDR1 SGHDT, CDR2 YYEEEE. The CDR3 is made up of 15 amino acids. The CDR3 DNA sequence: TGTGCCAGCAGCTTGCCCTTCGGGAGATCAGATACGCAGTATTTT. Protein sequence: CASSLPFGRSDTQYF.

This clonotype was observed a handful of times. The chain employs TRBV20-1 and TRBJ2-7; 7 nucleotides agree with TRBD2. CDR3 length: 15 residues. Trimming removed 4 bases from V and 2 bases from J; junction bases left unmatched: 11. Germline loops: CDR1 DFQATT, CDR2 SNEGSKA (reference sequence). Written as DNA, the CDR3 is TGCAGTGCTAACCCCCTAGCGGAGAAACCCTACGAGCAGTACTTC. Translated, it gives CSANPLAEKPYEQYF.

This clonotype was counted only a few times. The chain's CDR3 is CASSSRQGGRRADTQYF. The CDR3 DNA follows: TGTGCCAGCAGCTCACGACAGGGCGGGCGGAGAGCAGATACGCAGTATTTT. This chain uses TRBV11-2 with TRBJ2-3; TRBD1 matches 7 bases. Per the germline V gene, CDR1 is SGHAT and CDR2 is FQNNGV. The CDR3 spans 17 residues. Germline trimming cut 4 bases from V and 4 bases from J; bases unmatched to any gene: 14.

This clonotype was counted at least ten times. The CDR3 is CSARGKTGGVGGELFF. In DNA, the CDR3 is TGCAGTGCTAGAGGAAAGACAGGGGGCGTGGGCGGGGAGCTGTTTTTT. The chain is built from TRBV20-1 and TRBJ2-2, with 10 bases matching TRBD1. The V and J ends lost 1 base and 7 bases, in that order; junction bases with no gene match: 9. The CDR3 is made up of 16 amino acids. Germline-derived CDR1 and CDR2 are DFQATT and SNEGSKA (reference sequence).

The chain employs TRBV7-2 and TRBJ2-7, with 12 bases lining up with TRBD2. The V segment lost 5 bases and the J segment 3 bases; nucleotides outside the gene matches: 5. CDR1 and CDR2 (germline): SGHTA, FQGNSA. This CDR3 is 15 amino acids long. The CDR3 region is CASSQTSGSVYEQYF. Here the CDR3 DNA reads TGTGCCAGCAGCCAGACTAGCGGGAGTGTCTACGAGCAGTACTTC.